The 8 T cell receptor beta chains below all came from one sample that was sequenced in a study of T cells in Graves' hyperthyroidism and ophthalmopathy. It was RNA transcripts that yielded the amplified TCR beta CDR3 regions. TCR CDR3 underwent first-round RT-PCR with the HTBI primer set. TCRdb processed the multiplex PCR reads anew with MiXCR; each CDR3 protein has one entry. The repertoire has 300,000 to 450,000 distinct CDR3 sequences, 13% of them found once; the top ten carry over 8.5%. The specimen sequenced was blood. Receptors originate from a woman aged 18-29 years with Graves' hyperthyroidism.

The CDR3 is CASGGQGMNTEAFF. The CDR3 DNA follows: TGTGCTAGTGGCGGCCAGGGGATGAACACTGAAGCTTTCTTT. This chain connects TRBV12-5 to TRBJ1-1; maybe TRBD1 (6 bases). V lost 6 bases and J lost 0, with 11 bases in between. From germline, CDR1 is LGHNT and CDR2 FRNRAP. The CDR3 has 14 residues.

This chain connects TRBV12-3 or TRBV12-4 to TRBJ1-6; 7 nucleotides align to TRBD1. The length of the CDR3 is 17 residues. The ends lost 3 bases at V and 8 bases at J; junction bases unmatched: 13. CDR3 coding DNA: TGTGCCAGCAGTTTGAACCACTTAGACAGGGCTTATTCACCCCTCCACTTT. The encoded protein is CASSLNHLDRAYSPLHF.

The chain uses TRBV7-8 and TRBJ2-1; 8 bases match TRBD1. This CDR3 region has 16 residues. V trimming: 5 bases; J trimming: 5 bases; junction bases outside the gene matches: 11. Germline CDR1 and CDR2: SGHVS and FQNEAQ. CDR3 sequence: CASSQGWTGWDNEQFF. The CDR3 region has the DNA TGTGCCAGCAGCCAAGGTTGGACAGGGTGGGACAATGAGCAGTTCTTC.

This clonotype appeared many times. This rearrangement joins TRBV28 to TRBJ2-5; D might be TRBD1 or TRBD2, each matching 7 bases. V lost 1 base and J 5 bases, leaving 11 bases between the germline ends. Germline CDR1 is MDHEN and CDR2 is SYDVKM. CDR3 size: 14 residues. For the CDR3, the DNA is TGTGCCAGCAGTTTATCTCAGGGGGGGGAGACCCAGTACTTC. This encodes CASSLSQGGETQYF.

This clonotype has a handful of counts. The DNA for the CDR3 is TGTGCCAGTAGGGACGTCTCTGGGGCCAACGTCCTGACTTTC. Protein sequence: CASRDVSGANVLTF. This rearrangement joins TRBV19 to TRBJ2-6; D uncertain. From germline, CDR1 is LNHDA and CDR2 SQIVND (reference sequence). The CDR3 is made up of 14 amino acids. V was pared by 6 bases and J by 0 bases, with 6 bases between.

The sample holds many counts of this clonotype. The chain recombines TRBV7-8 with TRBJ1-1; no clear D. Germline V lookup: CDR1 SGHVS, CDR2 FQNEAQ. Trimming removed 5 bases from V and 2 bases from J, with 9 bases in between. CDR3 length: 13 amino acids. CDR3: CASSLTPNTEAFF. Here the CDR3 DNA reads TGTGCCAGCAGCCTGACCCCCAACACTGAAGCTTTCTTT. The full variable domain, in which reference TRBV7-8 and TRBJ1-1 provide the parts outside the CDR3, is GAGVSQSPRYKVAKRGQDVALRCDPISGHVSLFWYQQALGQGPEFLTYFQNEAQLDKSGLPSDRFFAERPEGSVSTLKIQRTQQEDSAVYLCASSLTPNTEAFFGQGTRLTVV.

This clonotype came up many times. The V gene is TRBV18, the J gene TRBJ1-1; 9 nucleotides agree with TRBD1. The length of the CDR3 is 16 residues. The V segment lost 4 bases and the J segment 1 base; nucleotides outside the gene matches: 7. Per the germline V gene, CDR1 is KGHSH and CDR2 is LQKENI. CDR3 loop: CASSRYRGRENTEAFF. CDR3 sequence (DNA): TGTGCCAGCTCACGCTACAGGGGGCGGGAGAACACTGAAGCTTTCTTT.

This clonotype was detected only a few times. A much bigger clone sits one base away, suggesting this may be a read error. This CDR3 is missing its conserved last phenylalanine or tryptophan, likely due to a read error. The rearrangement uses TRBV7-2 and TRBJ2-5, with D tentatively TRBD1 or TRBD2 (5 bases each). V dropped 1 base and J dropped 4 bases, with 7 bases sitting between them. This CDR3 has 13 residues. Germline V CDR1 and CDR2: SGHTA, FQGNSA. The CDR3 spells CASSLVGTETQYV. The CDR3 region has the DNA TGTGCCAGCAGCTTAGTAGGGACAGAGACCCAGTACGTC.